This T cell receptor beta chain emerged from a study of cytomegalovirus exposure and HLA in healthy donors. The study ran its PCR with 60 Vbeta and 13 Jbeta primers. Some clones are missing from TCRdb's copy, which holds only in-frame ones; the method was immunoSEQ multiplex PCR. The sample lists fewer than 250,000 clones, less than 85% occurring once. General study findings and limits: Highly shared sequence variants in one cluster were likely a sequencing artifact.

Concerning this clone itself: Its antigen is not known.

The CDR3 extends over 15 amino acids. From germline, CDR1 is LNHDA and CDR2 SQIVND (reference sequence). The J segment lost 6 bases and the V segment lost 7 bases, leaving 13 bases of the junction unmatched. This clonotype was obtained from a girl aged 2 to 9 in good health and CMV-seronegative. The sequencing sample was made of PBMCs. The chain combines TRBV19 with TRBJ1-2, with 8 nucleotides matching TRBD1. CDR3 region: CASTPTGTGYNGYTF. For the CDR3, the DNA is TGTGCCAGTACCCCTACCGGGACAGGTTATAATGGCTACACCTTC.